This TCR beta chain was recorded in a study of CD8 T cells in ankylosing spondylitis. MiXCR, run by TCRdb on the 5' RACE reads, gives a single entry per CDR3 protein. The sample consists of under 200,000 distinct CDR3 sequences, 9.8% of them appearing once. V lost 2 bases and J 11 bases, leaving 24 bases between the germline ends. The CDR3 length is 17 residues. The germline CDR1 and CDR2 sequences are MNHEY and SMNVEV (reference sequence). A remark on this clonotype: Its specificity is not known.

Whole-study results and caveats: Reportedly, significant enrichment of disease-linked clones occurred in matched ankylosing spondylitis synovial fluid. Those disease-linked clones were CD8+; they were also relatively rare in peripheral blood. A TCR beta motif made of eight highly homologous variants seemed typical of ankylosing spondylitis blood. Past research had described some motif variants in reactive arthritis synovial fluid and blood.

The chain joins TRBV27 to TRBJ2-2, with a possible D match to TRBD2 (5 bases). This clonotype originated in a female donor with ankylosing spondylitis or in good health (not recorded which). What was sequenced was blood, either unsorted or a sorted T cell fraction (not recorded which). The DNA of the CDR3 is TGTGCCAGCAGTTTAGTAGGCAGGCAGCCGACACCGGGAGAGCTGTTTTTT. Amino acid sequence: CASSLVGRQPTPGELFF.